The 9 T cell receptor beta chains below all came from one sample that was sequenced in a study of Ad26.COV2.S vaccination and SARS-CoV-2 variants. Data came from immunoSEQ multiplex PCR; TCRdb stores just in-frame clones and leaves some out. The profile covers 300,000 to 400,000 clones, with around 84% appearing a single time and 3.3% taken by the ten largest. Treatment meaning: about 20 received Ad26.COV2.S at low or high dose, single or two shots; about 5 received placebo; per-sample allocation not given. At day 63 after the first vaccine or placebo injection, samples were drawn. The input for sequencing was peripheral blood, taken in a trial of Ad26.COV2.S vaccine versus placebo. The receptors were sampled from a person between 18 and 60 years old who received the Ad26.COV2.S COVID-19 vaccine or a placebo.

V usage is TRBV28 and J usage is TRBJ2-1, with D tentatively TRBD1 (6 bases). V gave up 5 bases and J gave up 3 bases, with 17 bases separating them. The germline V gene encodes CDR1 MDHEN and CDR2 SYDVKM. This CDR3 is built from 16 residues. The CDR3 loop reads CASSPRGARVYNEQFF. CDR3 in DNA: TGTGCCAGCAGTCCCAGGGGAGCGAGGGTCTACAATGAGCAGTTCTTC.

This clone was detected only once. This chain links TRBV4-1 with TRBJ2-1, with 10 bases lining up with TRBD2. Trimming at V came to 1 base and at J to 3 bases, leaving 6 bases not matched to a gene. The CDR3 spans 17 residues. Germline-derived CDR1 and CDR2 are MGHRA and YSYEKL. As DNA, the CDR3 is TGCGCCAGCAGCCAAGGACGGGCTAGCGGGAGCTACAATGAGCAGTTCTTC. It is translated as CASSQGRASGSYNEQFF.

In its sample, this clone was seen a few times. The chain uses TRBV6-2 or TRBV6-3 and TRBJ1-1; D perhaps matches TRBD1 (5 bases). Germline assignment: CDR1 MNHEY and CDR2 SVGEGT. The CDR3 totals 15 residues. V dropped 4 bases and J dropped 4 bases, with 16 bases sitting between them. DNA of the CDR3: TGTGCCAGCAGTTCCATTGGGGGGAAGGGCACTGAAGCTTTCTTT. It encodes CASSSIGGKGTEAFF.

The CDR3 sequence: CASSLNTLSGNTIYF. CDR3 nucleotides: TGCGCCAGCAGCTTGAACACTCTCTCTGGAAACACCATATATTTT. The chain links TRBV5-1 to TRBJ1-3, with D unclear. The CDR3 loop spans 15 amino acids. CDR1 is SGHRS and CDR2 is YFSETQ in the germline V gene. Trimming removed 1 base from V and 0 bases from J, with 8 bases in between.

The chain has TRBV6-5 and TRBJ1-1; TRBD1 matches 8 bases. The germline V gene has CDR1 MNHEY and CDR2 SVGAGI. Trimming at V came to 4 bases and at J to 3 bases, leaving 4 bases not matched to a gene. The CDR3 length is 14 residues. Written as DNA, the CDR3 is TGTGCCAGCAGTTCCTACAGGGGGGACACTGAAGCTTTCTTT. It translates to CASSSYRGDTEAFF.

This sequence joins TRBV5-6 and TRBJ1-2; D may be TRBD1 (6 bases). V gave up 4 bases and J gave up 8 bases, with 12 bases separating them. The CDR3 consists of 12 residues. CDR1 and CDR2 (germline): SGHDT, YYEEEE. CDR3 nucleotides: TGTGCCAGCAGCGCAGGGGAGGGAGGCTACACCTTC. It is translated as CASSAGEGGYTF. Supplemented by reference TRBV5-6 and TRBJ1-2, the full variable domain reads DAGVTQSPTHLIKTRGQQVTLRCSPKSGHDTVSWYQQALGQGPQFIFQYYEEEERQRGNFPDRFSGHQFPNYSSELNVNALLLGDSALYLCASSAGEGGYTFGSGTRLTVV.

This chain links TRBV10-3 with TRBJ2-7; D perhaps matches TRBD1 (6 bases). With 5 bases removed from V and 5 bases from J, the gap between germline ends came to 19 bases. Germline-derived CDR1 and CDR2 are ENHRY and SYGVKD. This CDR3 has 15 residues. Here the CDR3 DNA reads TGTGCCATCAGTACTACAGGGAAACGAGTGAACGAGCAGTACTTC. It is translated as CAISTTGKRVNEQYF.

The chain carries TRBV30 and TRBJ1-1, with a weak D call TRBD1 (5 bases). V lost 3 bases, J lost 12 bases, and 20 bases lay in between. CDR3 size: 13 residues. Germline V gene lookup returns CDR1 GTSNPN and CDR2 SVGIG (reference sequence). The CDR3 DNA reads as TGTGCCTGGAGCCCGGGACCCCCGATGGAAACTTTCTTT. Amino acids: CAWSPGPPMETFF.

The chain links TRBV5-5 to TRBJ1-4, with 9 bases that match TRBD1. V lost 2 bases, J lost 0 bases, and 2 bases stayed unmatched. The CDR3 length is 16 residues. Germline-derived CDR1 and CDR2 are SGHKS and YYEKEE (reference sequence). The CDR3 bases are TGTGCCAGCAGCTTACAGGGGGCTACAACTAATGAAAAACTGTTTTTT. Translating it yields CASSLQGATTNEKLFF.